Below, 10 T cell receptor beta chains from the same sample are listed, as sequenced in a study of blood T cells in healthy people across ages. Alongside a J-beta primer mix, a sample-barcoded 5' primer served in a second PCR lasting about 7 to 12 cycles. TCRdb re-called the 5' RACE reads through MiXCR, storing one row per CDR3 protein. The repertoire holds under 1 million distinct CDR3 sequences, with 40% to 50% as singletons. Sequenced: blood. The receptors here all came from a man aged 55 to 70 in good health.

V gene TRBV7-8 combines with J gene TRBJ2-5; TRBD1 or TRBD2 may be the D gene (5 bases each). V lost 7 bases and J lost 5, with 17 bases in between. There are 14 residues in the CDR3. The germline V gene has CDR1 SGHVS and CDR2 FQNEAQ. CDR3 loop: CASIADRGRETQYF. The CDR3 nucleotides read TGTGCCAGCATCGCGGACCGGGGCAGGGAGACCCAGTACTTC.

This clonotype showed up just once. The chain is built from TRBV27 and TRBJ2-3; D call uncertain. The germline V gene has CDR1 MNHEY and CDR2 SMNVEV (reference sequence). The V end was cut by 7 bases, the J end by 4 bases, with 12 bases between. CDR3 length: 13 residues. The CDR3 reads CASTPIGADTQYF. DNA for the CDR3: TGTGCCAGCACCCCAATTGGAGCAGATACGCAGTATTTT.

There are many counts of this clonotype. This chain links TRBV20-1 with TRBJ2-1; TRBD1 matches at 12 bases. The germline V gene encodes CDR1 DFQATT and CDR2 SNEGSKA (reference sequence). With V trimmed by 6 bases and J by 10 bases, 10 bases remained unmatched. The CDR3 length is 14 residues. CDR3 in amino acids: CSASPGQGALEQFF. The DNA for the CDR3 is TGCAGTGCATCTCCGGGACAGGGGGCTCTCGAGCAGTTCTTC.

This clonotype was counted a few times. The chain combines TRBV7-2 with TRBJ1-2; 8 bases match TRBD1. Germline loops: CDR1 SGHTA, CDR2 FQGNSA. The CDR3 extends over 14 amino acids. V dropped 5 bases and J dropped 3; count of bases not matched to a gene: 5. The CDR3 spells CASSHPDRDYGYTF. The CDR3 coding sequence is TGTGCCAGCAGCCATCCGGACAGGGACTATGGCTACACCTTC.

This sequence joins TRBV4-3 and TRBJ1-5; TRBD1 might be the D (5 bases). The CDR3 runs to 14 residues. The germline CDR1 and CDR2 sequences are LGHNA and YSLEER. V was shortened by 3 bases and J by 4 bases, with 10 bases between the two germline ends. DNA of the CDR3: TGCGCCAGCAGCCATCGCGGGACGAATCAGCCCCAGCATTTT. This translates into CASSHRGTNQPQHF.

This clonotype was counted a few times. The rearrangement uses TRBV9 and TRBJ2-5; 8 bases align to TRBD2. The CDR3 sequence is 15 residues long. Germline V gene data show CDR1 as SGDLS and CDR2 as YYNGEE. V was clipped by 6 bases and J by 5 bases; unmatched bases: 12. CDR3 sequence: CASTLRAGAGETQYF. The CDR3 DNA reads as TGTGCCAGCACCCTAAGAGCGGGAGCGGGGGAGACCCAGTACTTC.

This clonotype was counted between two and nine times. V gene TRBV19 combines with J gene TRBJ1-2; D not certain. V was cut by 5 bases and J by 4 bases, with 20 bases left in between. Germline V gene data show CDR1 as LNHDA and CDR2 as SQIVND (reference sequence). This CDR3 has 16 amino acids. CDR3 nucleotide sequence: TGTGCCAGTAGTGCCACGTGGGTTCCAAACTTCTATGGCTACACCTTC. Translation gives CASSATWVPNFYGYTF. Based on the CDR3 plus reference TRBV19 and TRBJ1-2, the full variable domain is DGGITQSPKYLFRKEGQNVTLSCEQNLNHDAMYWYRQDPGQGLRLIYYSQIVNDFQKGDIAEGYSVSREKKESFPLTVTSAQKNPTAFYLCASSATWVPNFYGYTFGSGTRLTVV.

This clonotype was picked up a small number of times. The V call is TRBV28, the J call TRBJ2-7; D might be TRBD1 (8 bases). CDR1 MDHEN and CDR2 SYDVKM come from the germline V gene. V was trimmed by 6 bases and J by 6 bases, leaving 18 bases between them. This CDR3 has 14 amino acids. The CDR3 protein is CASSYGTGGGEQYF. DNA of the CDR3: TGTGCCAGCAGCTACGGGACAGGCGGGGGCGAGCAGTACTTC.

The rearrangement links TRBV6-2 or TRBV6-3 to TRBJ2-4; perhaps TRBD1 as D (5 bases). V was shortened by 7 bases and J by 13 bases, with 23 bases between the two germline ends. This CDR3 is 14 amino acids long. The germline V gene encodes CDR1 MNHEY and CDR2 SVGEGT. The CDR3 DNA reads TGTGCCAGCAACAAAGCTGGACAACCCTATGAGCAGTACTTC. Protein product: CASNKAGQPYEQYF.

This clonotype was observed a handful of times. A single base separates this from a much larger clone, so it may be a read error. V gene TRBV4-3 combines with J gene TRBJ2-1; 10 nucleotides match TRBD2. The J call may be faulty, since TRBJ2-7 better matches the DNA end. Germline CDR1 and CDR2: LGHNA and YSLEER. The CDR3 extends over 18 amino acids. CDR3: CASSQDGGSGRGYNEQYF. CDR3 in DNA: TGCGCCAGCAGCCAAGACGGGGGGAGCGGGAGGGGTTACAATGAGCAGTACTTC.